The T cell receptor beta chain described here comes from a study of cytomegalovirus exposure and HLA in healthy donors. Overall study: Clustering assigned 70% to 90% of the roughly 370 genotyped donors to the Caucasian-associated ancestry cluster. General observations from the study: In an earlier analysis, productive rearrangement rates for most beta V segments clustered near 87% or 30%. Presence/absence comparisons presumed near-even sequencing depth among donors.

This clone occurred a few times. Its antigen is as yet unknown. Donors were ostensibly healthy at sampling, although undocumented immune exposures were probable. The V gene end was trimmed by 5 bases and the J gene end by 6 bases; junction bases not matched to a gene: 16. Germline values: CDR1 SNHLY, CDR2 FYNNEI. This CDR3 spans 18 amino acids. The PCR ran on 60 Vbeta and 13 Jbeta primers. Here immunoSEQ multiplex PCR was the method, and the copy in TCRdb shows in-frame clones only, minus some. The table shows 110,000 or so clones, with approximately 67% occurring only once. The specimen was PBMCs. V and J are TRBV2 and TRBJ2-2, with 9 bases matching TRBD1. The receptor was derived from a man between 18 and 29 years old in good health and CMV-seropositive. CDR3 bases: TGTGCCAGCAGTCAACCAGGGGGGACAGGGTGGATGGCCGGGGAGCTGTTTTTT. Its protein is CASSQPGGTGWMAGELFF.